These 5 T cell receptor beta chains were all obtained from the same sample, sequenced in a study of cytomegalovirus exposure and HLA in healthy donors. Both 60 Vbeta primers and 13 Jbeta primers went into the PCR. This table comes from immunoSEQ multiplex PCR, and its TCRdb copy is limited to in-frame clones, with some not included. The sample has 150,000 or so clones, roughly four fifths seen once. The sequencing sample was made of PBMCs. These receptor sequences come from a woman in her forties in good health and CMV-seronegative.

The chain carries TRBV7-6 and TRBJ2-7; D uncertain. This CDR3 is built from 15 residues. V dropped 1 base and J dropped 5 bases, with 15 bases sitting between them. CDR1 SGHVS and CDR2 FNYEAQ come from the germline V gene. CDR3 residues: CASSLDLGPAHEQYF. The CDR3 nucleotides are TGTGCCAGCAGCTTAGATCTGGGCCCGGCTCACGAGCAGTACTTC.

CDR3 protein: CASSVDGTNTEAFF. The CDR3 nucleotides are TGTGCCAGCAGCGTGGACGGGACAAACACTGAAGCTTTCTTT. This chain links TRBV7-3 with TRBJ1-1; D is perhaps TRBD1 (6 bases). V was clipped by 5 bases and J by 2 bases, with 12 bases between them. Germline V lookup: CDR1 SGHTA, CDR2 FQGTGA. This CDR3 is built from 14 residues.

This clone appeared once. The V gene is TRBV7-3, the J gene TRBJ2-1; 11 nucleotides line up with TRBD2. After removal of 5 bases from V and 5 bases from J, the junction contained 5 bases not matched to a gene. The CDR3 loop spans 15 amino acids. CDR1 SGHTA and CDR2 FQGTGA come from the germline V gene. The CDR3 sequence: CASSLGLAEHNEQFF. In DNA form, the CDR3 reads TGTGCCAGCAGCCTGGGACTAGCGGAACACAATGAGCAGTTCTTC.

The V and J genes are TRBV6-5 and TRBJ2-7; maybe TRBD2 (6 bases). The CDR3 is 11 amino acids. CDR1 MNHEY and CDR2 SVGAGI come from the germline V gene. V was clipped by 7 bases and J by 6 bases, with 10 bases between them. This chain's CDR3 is CASTMGGEQYF. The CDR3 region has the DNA TGTGCCAGCACCATGGGGGGCGAGCAGTACTTC.

In nucleotides, the CDR3 is TGTGCCAGCAGTTTATTGACAGAGTTGAACTACAATGAGCAGTTCTTC. Amino acids: CASSLLTELNYNEQFF. V usage is TRBV28 and J usage is TRBJ2-1; weak D call: TRBD1 (5 bases). This CDR3 contains 16 residues. Trimming cost V 1 base and J 3 bases, with 13 bases left between them. From germline, CDR1 is MDHEN and CDR2 SYDVKM.